The source of this T cell receptor beta chain is a study of shared T cell receptors in the human thymus. This CDR3 region has 18 residues. The germline gives CDR1 LNHDA, CDR2 SQIVND (reference sequence). The V end was cut by 3 bases, the J end by 4 bases, with 24 bases between. Produced via immunoSEQ multiplex PCR; TCRdb's table is partial and in-frame only. The sample comprises around 340,000 clones, about 95% of which are singletons, and roughly 0.02% rests with the top ten. Material for sequencing was thymocytes. This sequence was found in a human donor. This rearrangement joins TRBV19 to TRBJ1-1, with D uncertain. CDR3 bases: TGTGCCAGTAGTATCGGGCAGGCGCTGAGACTTGAACGCACTGAAGCTTTCTTT. It translates to CASSIGQALRLERTEAFF.